Described below is a single TCR beta chain sequence and its context. CDR3 length equals 16 residues. Germline values: CDR1 MDHEN, CDR2 SYDVKM. Trimming cost V 1 base and J 0 bases, with 12 bases left between them. The PCR used 60 Vbeta and 13 Jbeta primers. TCRdb keeps only in-frame clones here, not all; method: immunoSEQ multiplex PCR. This table has around 190,000 clones, over 75% appearing once. These data originate in a study of cytomegalovirus exposure and HLA in healthy donors. This rearrangement joins TRBV28 to TRBJ1-2; the D is unclear. The origin of this receptor is a woman between 45 and 60 years old in good health and CMV-seronegative. The source material was PBMCs. As DNA, the CDR3 is TGTGCCAGCAGTTTATTGGGCGAACCAGCTAACTATGGCTACACCTTC. This codes for CASSLLGEPANYGYTF.